The text below deals with one T cell receptor beta chain. No antigen is known for it. Per the germline V gene, CDR1 is SGHRS and CDR2 is YFSETQ. The V and J ends lost 1 base and 1 base respectively, with 8 bases between them. The CDR3 runs to 15 residues. TCRbeta library construction was performed incorporating unique molecular identifiers. TCRdb recomputed calls from the PCR reads with MiXCR, one row per CDR3 protein. This table has hundreds of thousands of distinct CDR3 sequences, under 30% appearing once. The data are from a study of T-cell reconstitution after alpha-beta-depleted transplantation in children. Regarding the study as a whole: Several hundred expanded graft clones reportedly supplied alpha-beta T cells about two months after transplant.

The source material was PBMCs, sampled before TCRalphabeta/CD19-depleted stem cell transplant. This clonotype was obtained from a girl aged 2-10 years with Fanconi anemia, due to receive a stem cell transplant. V and J are TRBV5-1 and TRBJ2-2; possible D gene TRBD2, 5 bases. DNA for the CDR3: TGCGCCAGCAGCTTGATTCGGGGGAACACCGGGGAGCTGTTTTTT. Amino acid sequence: CASSLIRGNTGELFF.